This T cell receptor (beta chain) derives from a study of identical twins (TCRdb year 2016). With regard to the full study: To test whether fetal clonotypes persist, the study used deep sequencing on TCR alpha and beta repertoires from monozygotic twins, unrelated adults of various ages, and cord blood. To rule out contamination, replicate twin experiments were performed at different times with different library preparation protocols.

CDR3 length: 15 amino acids, cysteine to phenylalanine. Here the CDR3 DNA is all that survives: 45 bases in frame from base 1. From a lookup of the germline V gene, CDR1 and CDR2 are SGHNT and YENEEA. V is pared back by 4 bases and J by 6 bases, with 16 bases lying between the germline termini. Comment on this clonotype: Which antigen it targets is not known. Base qualities are not provided; no much larger clone lies one nucleotide away.

Study-wide findings and limitations: Invariant T cells such as MAIT and iNKT could partly confound zero-insertion analyses, though diverse VJ usage argued against this for most clonotypes. Excess twin sharing in beta out-of-frame sequences was weaker because fewer shared sequences lowered the signal-to-noise ratio. Compared with coincidental sharing between unrelated individuals, an excess of low generation-probability sequences was observed among out-of-frame TCR alpha sequences shared between twins. Fewer insertions were carried by abundant cord blood beta clonotypes; a weaker similar trend was observed in young adult naive repertoires, while no such trend was observed in memory repertoires. Recombination models systematically underestimated out-of-frame TCR alpha sharing in monozygotic twins but agreed with sharing between unrelated individuals. Conclusions relied on cross-sectional statistical analysis, since the same donors could not be followed over many years.

Only healthy Caucasian donors were included. Three pairs of female monozygotic twins, all aged about 18 to 30 years, made up the twin cohort. Peripheral blood mononuclear cells were the source from which RNA for the TCR libraries was isolated. To prepare the library, 5' RACE was applied. These reads were obtained on an Illumina HiSeq 2000. A universal primer binding site was introduced by template switching, and a unique molecular identifier was present in the final cDNA, enabling accurate counting of TCR cDNA molecules. Specific primers in the conserved constant-segment region were used to synthesize first-strand cDNA for TCR alpha and beta chains. To control for contamination, every cDNA library was double barcoded, receiving both a SMART-Mk sample barcode and Illumina barcodes. TruSeq adapter sequences and Illumina sample barcodes were added in two successive PCR steps. TCR alpha and beta cDNA libraries were sequenced on the Illumina HiSeq platform with custom primers. Processing in the source paper ran as follows. MiGEC processed the raw reads to extract unique molecular identifiers, while MiXCR was used to determine the CDR3 positions. For each individual, recombination models were inferred using an EM algorithm with the repgenHMM and IGoR tools. Shared clonotypes were analyzed with the tcR package in R, and sharing was normalized by the product of cloneset sizes. Out-of-frame nonproductive sequences were analyzed to study raw recombination free of thymic and clonal selection effects. Starting from the raw public reads, TCRdb applied fastp trimming at Q25, assembled clones with MiXCR and retained in-frame beta chains. One record per CDR3 amino acid sequence lists the most common genes and DNA. V and J calls and clone size were set by TCRdb, not the authors. For this sample the table gives around 570,000 distinct CDR3 sequences, of which nearly 10% were detected only once. Around 3% of the sample goes to the ten largest clones.

The same data also went into a second study, on yellow fever vaccine responses in identical twins. As that second paper reports: According to the authors, in identical twins the way T cells responded to vaccination appeared partly convergent and partly personalized. The study precisely tracked vaccine-responding T cell clones in identical twins.

The V and J genes are TRBV11-3 and TRBJ2-1, and possibly TRBD1, on 7 matching bases. The TCR was taken from a woman between 18 and 30 years old in good health. The sample comprised PBMCs. CDR3 sequence: CASSSPGRGVNEQFF. The sequence in DNA is TGTGCCAGCAGCTCCCCGGGCAGGGGGGTCAATGAGCAGTTCTTC.